This TCR beta chain was retrieved from a study of human T cells and chemical hapten exposure. Study-level results: Compared to controls, expanded TCRs made significantly more large clusters of similar CDR3s.

The time point was: patch test 1, 2 weeks after DPC sensitization. Treatment here: therapeutic diphenylcyclopropenone sensitization with weekly scalp DPC. Germline CDR1 is SGHTA and CDR2 is FQGNSA. The CDR3 sequence is 14 residues long. Turning to this clonotype: Its antigen is undetermined. A read error may account for a junction end that differs from germline.

TCRdb passed the RACE reads through MiXCR, listing each CDR3 protein once. The repertoire holds approximately 350,000 distinct CDR3 sequences, with around 7% as singletons. Specimen: whole blood, collected in connection with sensitization to the hapten diphenylcyclopropenone (DPC). The chain recombines TRBV7-2 with TRBJ2-3; D is undetermined. This receptor was identified in a woman aged 18-29 years with alopecia areata. Some clones in this sample may be carry-over from other donors' samples. CDR3 in DNA: TGTGACAGCAGCTTAGACTCCAGCACAGATACGCAGTATTTT. Encoded protein: CDSSLDSSTDTQYF.